One and the same sample provided the 3 T cell receptor beta chains below, sequenced in a study of blood T cell repertoires in COVID-19. Data came from immunoSEQ multiplex PCR; TCRdb stores just in-frame clones and leaves some out. The table shows fewer than 250,000 clones, with 70% to 90% occurring only once. Specimen: peripheral blood. Receptors were obtained from a man aged 25 to 45 with COVID-19, enrolled during active disease.

This chain links TRBV4-2 with TRBJ2-3; D possibly corresponds to TRBD2 (6 bases). Germline values: CDR1 LGHNA, CDR2 YNFKEQ. V gave up 5 bases and J gave up 0 bases, with 15 bases separating them. The CDR3 runs 16 residues. CDR3 coding DNA: TGTGCCAGCAGCAAAGGATCGGCGGGGAGCACAGATACGCAGTATTTT. It yields the protein CASSKGSAGSTDTQYF.

The chain uses TRBV27 and TRBJ2-7; 9 bases are a match to TRBD2. The CDR3 has 16 amino acids. The V gene's germline CDR1 is MNHEY and CDR2 SMNVEV (reference sequence). The V and J ends lost 0 bases and 4 bases, in that order; junction bases with no gene match: 7. The CDR3 DNA reads TGTGCCAGCAGTTTATCAGCTAGCGGGAACTTATACGAGCAGTACTTC. Its protein is CASSLSASGNLYEQYF.

The chain recombines TRBV5-8 with TRBJ1-3; D is undetermined. CDR1 is SGHTS and CDR2 is YDEGEE in the germline V gene. The V end was cut by 5 bases, the J end by 4 bases, with 16 bases between. The CDR3 loop spans 15 amino acids. The CDR3 protein is CASSHDTSFGNTIYF. In DNA, the CDR3 is TGTGCCAGCAGTCACGACACGTCGTTCGGAAACACCATATATTTT.